This T cell receptor beta chain was sequenced for a study of blood T cell repertoires in COVID-19. Study summary: Samples of COVID-19 (acute and convalescent) were obtained from the United States, Italy and Spain. PBMCs, B-cell-depleted T cells, or T cells provided the cDNA or gDNA that made up the material.

Only in-frame clones appear in the TCRdb table, and some are missing; sequencing was by immunoSEQ multiplex PCR. The table has fewer than 25,000 clones, about 89% seen once. The germline V gene has CDR1 SGHRS and CDR2 YFSETQ. This CDR3 is built from 14 residues. V was pared by 5 bases and J by 8 bases, with 9 bases of the junction left unmatched. The sequencing sample was made of peripheral blood. The origin of this receptor is a human donor in a cohort sampled during active COVID-19. The chain is built from TRBV5-1 and TRBJ2-1, with 8 bases identical to TRBD1. CDR3 in DNA: TGCGCCAGCAGTGGGCAGGGGGCGGCCGATGAGCAGTTCTTC. Its translation is CASSGQGAADEQFF. The variable domain in full, with the rest retrieved from reference TRBV5-1 and TRBJ2-1, is KAGVTQTPRYLIKTRGQQVTLSCSPISGHRSVSWYQQTPGQGLQFLFEYFSETQRNKGNFPGRFSGRQFSNSRSEMNVSTLELGDSALYLCASSGQGAADEQFFGPGTRLTVL.